These 30 T cell receptor beta chains share one sample of origin, sequenced in a study of blood T cell repertoires in COVID-19. The table came from immunoSEQ multiplex PCR; TCRdb's copy has only in-frame clones and leaves some out. The sample lists roughly 100,000 clones, about 90% seen once, with about 3.2% in the top ten. Material for sequencing was peripheral blood. The receptors were gathered from a human donor in a cohort sampled during active COVID-19.

The V call is TRBV2, the J call TRBJ1-6, with no clear D. Germline CDR1 is SNHLY and CDR2 is FYNNEI. The CDR3 loop spans 14 amino acids. Trimming stripped 3 bases from V and 4 bases from J, with 7 bases between. This CDR3 reads CASSDEGYNSPLHF. The CDR3 DNA is TGTGCCAGCAGTGATGAGGGTTATAATTCACCCCTCCACTTT.

J is TRBJ1-2 and V is TRBV2, with 10 bases aligning to TRBD1. This CDR3 comprises 13 residues. Germline CDR1 and CDR2: SNHLY and FYNNEI. V was pared by 6 bases and J by 4 bases, with 2 bases of the junction left unmatched. The DNA for the CDR3 is TGTGCCAGCAGCCGACAGGGGGCCTATGGCTACACCTTC. Amino acids: CASSRQGAYGYTF.

The CDR3, as DNA: TGTGCCAGCAGCTTAGATCTAGGCACTGAAGCTTTCTTT. This translates into CASSLDLGTEAFF. V is TRBV11-2 and J is TRBJ1-1; D remains unclear. V was shortened by 0 bases and J by 4 bases, with 6 bases between the two germline ends. The CDR3 runs to 13 residues. Germline CDR1 is SGHAT and CDR2 is FQNNGV.

The V and J genes are TRBV10-2 and TRBJ2-1; 7 bases fit TRBD1. In germline, CDR1 is WSHSY, CDR2 SAAADI. V trimming: 4 bases; J trimming: 3 bases; junction bases outside the gene matches: 6. The CDR3 covers 15 residues. This CDR3 reads CASSGRDSLYNEQFF. CDR3 DNA: TGCGCCAGCAGTGGAAGGGACAGCCTCTACAATGAGCAGTTCTTC.

This rearrangement joins TRBV6-6 to TRBJ2-7, with D possibly being TRBD2 (5 bases). There are 14 residues in the CDR3. Germline-derived CDR1 and CDR2 are MNHNY and SVGAGI (reference sequence). Trimming took 3 bases from V and 0 from J, leaving 9 bases between them. CDR3 residues: CASSYTGISYEQYF. The CDR3, as DNA: TGTGCCAGCAGTTATACCGGGATCTCCTACGAGCAGTACTTC.

This clone appeared a few times. The chain uses TRBV5-1 and TRBJ2-1, with 9 bases identical to TRBD2. The CDR3 runs 18 residues. V gave up 7 bases and J gave up 5 bases; unmatched junction bases: 19. In germline, CDR1 is SGHRS, CDR2 YFSETQ. CDR3 loop: CASSHSSGAPLAHNEQFF. The CDR3 DNA reads TGCGCCAGCTCCCACTCTAGCGGGGCGCCTCTCGCCCACAATGAGCAGTTCTTC.

The V call is TRBV27, the J call TRBJ1-2; D is ambiguous. The V gene lost 0 bases and the J gene lost 8 bases, with 13 bases spanning the gap. This CDR3 comprises 14 residues. Per the germline V gene, CDR1 is MNHEY and CDR2 is SMNVEV (reference sequence). DNA for the CDR3: TGTGCCAGCAGTTTATCGCGGGTTTCTGGGGGCTACACCTTC. Protein sequence: CASSLSRVSGGYTF.

This clone was seen only once. The rearrangement uses TRBV7-2 and TRBJ1-2; possibly TRBD1 for D (5 bases). CDR1 is SGHTA, CDR2 FQGNSA, per germline. The CDR3 extends over 14 amino acids. Trimming cost V 5 bases and J 2 bases, with 12 bases left between them. CDR3 nucleotides: TGTGCCAGCAGCCCGGACACGTGGAACTATGGCTACACCTTC. This translates into CASSPDTWNYGYTF.

This sequence joins TRBV7-6 and TRBJ2-1; TRBD2 agrees at 14 bases. Germline CDR1 reads SGHVS; CDR2 reads FNYEAQ. Germline trimming cut 5 bases from V and 2 bases from J; bases unmatched to any gene: 5. The CDR3 spans 17 residues. The CDR3 reads CASSATSGGAAYNEQFF. The CDR3 DNA reads TGTGCCAGCAGCGCGACTAGCGGGGGGGCCGCCTACAATGAGCAGTTCTTC.

The chain uses TRBV18 and TRBJ2-7; 7 nucleotides line up with TRBD1. The V gene's germline CDR1 is KGHSH and CDR2 LQKENI. This CDR3 has 13 amino acids. The V and J ends lost 6 bases and 0 bases, in that order; junction bases with no gene match: 2. This chain's CDR3 is CASSGQASYEQYF. CDR3 DNA sequence: TGTGCCAGCTCTGGACAGGCCTCCTACGAGCAGTACTTC.

V is TRBV28 and J is TRBJ2-7, with TRBD1 matching 7 bases. V dropped 10 bases and J dropped 1; count of bases not matched to a gene: 10. CDR3 length equals 14 residues. The V gene's germline CDR1 is MDHEN and CDR2 SYDVKM. The CDR3 region is CATQPTGNSYEQYF. CDR3 DNA sequence: TGTGCCACCCAGCCGACAGGGAATTCCTACGAGCAGTACTTC.

The chain employs TRBV11-2 and TRBJ2-1; D is perhaps TRBD2 (5 bases). CDR1 SGHAT and CDR2 FQNNGV come from the germline V gene. The length of the CDR3 is 16 residues. V lost 3 bases, J lost 1 base, and 13 bases lay in between. The CDR3 region has the DNA TGTGCCAGCAGCTTCTCCACGGGGAATTCCTACAATGAGCAGTTCTTC. This translates into CASSFSTGNSYNEQFF.

The V call is TRBV28, the J call TRBJ1-2; 11 bases line up with TRBD1. Germline V CDR1 and CDR2: MDHEN, SYDVKM. J gave up 4 bases and V 6 bases, and 7 bases lay outside the gene matches. This CDR3 is built from 15 residues. DNA of the CDR3: TGTGCCAGCAGCGGACAGGGGGCGCGTGGCTATGGCTACACCTTC. Its translation: CASSGQGARGYGYTF.

CDR3: CASSFDRQETQYF. In nucleotides, the CDR3 is TGTGCCAGCAGTTTCGACAGGCAAGAGACCCAGTACTTC. The chain uses TRBV12-3 or TRBV12-4 and TRBJ2-5, with a weak D call TRBD1 (6 bases). This CDR3 has 13 residues. Between the trimmed V and J ends, which lost 3 bases and 2 bases, there was a span of 7 bases.

This sequence joins TRBV9 and TRBJ2-5; TRBD2 might be the D (6 bases). This CDR3 is built from 12 residues. V was pared by 6 bases and J by 2 bases, with 8 bases between. Germline values: CDR1 SGDLS, CDR2 YYNGEE. The CDR3 region has the DNA TGTGCCAGCACGGAGGGACAAGAGACCCAGTACTTC. Encoded protein: CASTEGQETQYF.

Only one count was recorded for this clone. The rearrangement links TRBV28 to TRBJ2-5; 8 bases line up with TRBD1. V dropped 3 bases and J dropped 4; count of bases not matched to a gene: 10. Germline lookup yields CDR1 MDHEN and CDR2 SYDVKM. This CDR3 contains 16 residues. CDR3 sequence: CASSFQAPGGAETQYF. The DNA for the CDR3 is TGTGCCAGCAGTTTTCAAGCTCCAGGGGGCGCAGAGACCCAGTACTTC.

This chain links TRBV3-1 (or the pseudogene TRBV3-2) with TRBJ2-1; D gene ambiguous. The V end was cut by 7 bases, the J end by 7 bases, with 8 bases between. From germline, CDR1 is LGHDT and CDR2 YNNKEL (reference sequence). There are 11 residues in the CDR3. Here the CDR3 DNA reads TGTGCCAGCACCGCGTGGAATGAGCAGTTCTTC. Amino acid sequence: CASTAWNEQFF.

V usage is TRBV21-1 and J usage is TRBJ1-5. TRBV21-1 is labeled a pseudogene. The CDR3 covers 12 residues. The DNA for the CDR3 is TGTGCCAGCAGCAAACGGGAACAGCCCCAGCATTTT. Protein sequence: CASSKREQPQHF.

The J gene is TRBJ2-7, the V gene TRBV27, with TRBD1 matching 8 bases. V lost 4 bases, J lost 4 bases, and 3 bases stayed unmatched. The CDR3 contains 13 residues. The V gene's germline CDR1 is MNHEY and CDR2 SMNVEV (reference sequence). The CDR3 spells CASSYRGLYEQYF. In nucleotides, the CDR3 is TGTGCCAGCAGTTACAGGGGGTTATACGAGCAGTACTTC.

V is TRBV6-5 and J is TRBJ2-7, with 7 bases aligning to TRBD1. Germline V gene sequence: CDR1 MNHEY, CDR2 SVGAGI. With V trimmed by 6 bases and J by 4 bases, 6 bases remained unmatched. CDR3 length: 13 amino acids. The CDR3 sequence: CASRNRGSYEQYF. As DNA, the CDR3 is TGTGCCAGCAGGAACAGGGGTAGTTACGAGCAGTACTTC.

The rearrangement uses TRBV7-9 and TRBJ2-1, with D tentatively TRBD1 (5 bases). This CDR3 is built from 13 residues. Germline V lookup: CDR1 SEHNR, CDR2 FQNEAQ (reference sequence). The V and J ends lost 1 base and 9 bases respectively, with 10 bases between them. CDR3: CASSLVGDSEQFF. The DNA of the CDR3 is TGTGCCAGCAGCTTAGTGGGCGACAGTGAGCAGTTCTTC.

This chain joins TRBV9 and TRBJ2-7; no clear D. Trimming removed 4 bases at V and 4 bases at J, with 15 bases between. Germline lookup yields CDR1 SGDLS and CDR2 YYNGEE. This CDR3 is 14 amino acids long. The CDR3 loop reads CASSSKPFPYEQYF. As DNA, the CDR3 is TGTGCCAGCAGCTCAAAGCCCTTCCCGTACGAGCAGTACTTC.

The V call is TRBV11-3, the J call TRBJ1-1, with TRBD1 matching 7 bases. Germline CDR1 SGHNT, CDR2 YENEEA. The V gene end was trimmed by 6 bases and the J gene end by 9 bases; junction bases not matched to a gene: 7. The CDR3 consists of 12 residues. CDR3: CASSATGLQAFF. The CDR3 DNA is TGTGCCAGCAGTGCGACAGGGCTGCAAGCTTTCTTT. Combining the CDR3 with reference TRBV11-3 and TRBJ1-1 gives the whole variable domain EAGVVQSPRYKIIEKKQPVAFWCNPISGHNTLYWYLQNLGQGPELLIRYENEEAVDDSQLPKDRFSAERLKGVDSTLKIQPAELGDSAVYLCASSATGLQAFFGQGTRLTVV.

The chain joins TRBV29-1 to TRBJ2-7; 12 positions agree with TRBD2. Looked up from germline, CDR1 is SQVTM and CDR2 is ANQGSEA. The CDR3 has 13 residues. V lost 7 bases, J lost 5 bases, and 6 bases stayed unmatched. The CDR3: CSGGGLAGHEQYF. The CDR3 nucleotides read TGCAGCGGGGGGGGACTAGCGGGTCACGAGCAGTACTTC.

The chain combines TRBV15 with TRBJ2-1; tentative D call: TRBD2 (7 bases). The V gene's germline CDR1 is LNHNV and CDR2 YYDKDF (reference sequence). The CDR3 sequence is 16 residues long. The ends were cut back, 0 bases at V and 7 bases at J, with 16 bases in the middle. Here the CDR3 reads CATSREGRGRFNEQFF. The DNA for the CDR3 is TGTGCCACCAGCAGAGAGGGGCGGGGGCGGTTTAATGAGCAGTTCTTC. Together with reference TRBV15 and TRBJ2-1, the CDR3 gives the full variable domain: DAMVIQNPRYQVTQFGKPVTLSCSQTLNHNVMYWYQQKSSQAPKLLFHYYDKDFNNEADTPDNFQSRRPNTSFCFLDIRSPGLGDTAMYLCATSREGRGRFNEQFFGPGTRLTVL.

The V gene is TRBV3-1 (or the pseudogene TRBV3-2), the J gene TRBJ1-1; 7 positions agree with TRBD1. The CDR3 runs to 13 residues. V dropped 4 bases and J dropped 7; count of bases not matched to a gene: 6. Germline lookup yields CDR1 LGHDT and CDR2 YNNKEL (reference sequence). CDR3 sequence (DNA): TGTGCCAGCAGCCCCCGCAGGGGGGTTGAAGCTTTCTTT. Its translation: CASSPRRGVEAFF.

This rearrangement joins TRBV6-5 to TRBJ1-1; 7 bases fit TRBD1. The CDR3 is made up of 14 amino acids. Germline loops: CDR1 MNHEY, CDR2 SVGAGI. The ends lost 7 bases at V and 3 bases at J; junction bases unmatched: 8. DNA for the CDR3: TGTGCCAGCACCAGACAGGGATGGGACACTGAAGCTTTCTTT. Residues: CASTRQGWDTEAFF.

The chain couples TRBV6-5 to TRBJ1-5; TRBD1 is a possible D gene (6 bases). This CDR3 has 15 amino acids. V lost 0 bases and J lost 4, with 10 bases in between. Germline V gene data show CDR1 as MNHEY and CDR2 as SVGAGI. The CDR3 loop reads CASSYSTQGNQPQHF. The CDR3, as DNA: TGTGCCAGCAGTTACTCGACTCAGGGGAATCAGCCCCAGCATTTT.

In its sample, this clone was seen many times. This rearrangement joins TRBV29-1 to TRBJ1-1; D perhaps matches TRBD1 (6 bases). Trimming removed 7 bases at V and 1 base at J, with 10 bases between. The CDR3 contains 12 residues. The V gene's germline CDR1 is SQVTM and CDR2 ANQGSEA. The CDR3: CSARRGNTEAFF. CDR3 sequence (DNA): TGCAGCGCCCGCAGGGGGAACACTGAAGCTTTCTTT.

The chain uses TRBV27 and TRBJ1-2, with 7 bases that match TRBD1. From germline, CDR1 is MNHEY and CDR2 SMNVEV (reference sequence). Trimming cost V 2 bases and J 4 bases; bases outside gene matches: 7. This CDR3 comprises 15 residues. The DNA of the CDR3 is TGTGCCAGCAGTTTAATGGAGGGGGCTACCTATGGCTACACCTTC. As protein: CASSLMEGATYGYTF.